The 26 T cell receptor beta chains below were found in one sample sequenced in a study of T cell repertoires in cytomegalovirus infection. No antigen has been assigned to these receptors. In TCRdb, the reads were re-called with MiXCR into one record per CDR3 protein. The data contain around 710,000 distinct CDR3 sequences, 25% to 35% of them singletons. The sample consisted of cultured CD8+ T cells from PBMCs, taken from culture after CMV antigen stimulation. These receptors were obtained from a human donor in good health (CMV status not recorded). Some clones in this sample may be carry-over from other donors' samples.

The rearrangement uses TRBV7-9 and TRBJ2-1; D is perhaps TRBD1 or TRBD2 (7 bases each). V dropped 0 bases and J dropped 7 bases, with 22 bases sitting between them. This CDR3 contains 18 residues. Germline CDR1 is SEHNR and CDR2 is FQNEAQ (reference sequence). In nucleotides, the CDR3 is TGTGCCAGCAGCTTAGCGCTTCTCGGGACAGCGGGATCAAATGAGCAGTTCTTC. Its protein is CASSLALLGTAGSNEQFF.

Many counts were recorded for this clonotype. V gene TRBV7-2 combines with J gene TRBJ2-5; D remains ambiguous. The germline CDR1 and CDR2 sequences are SGHTA and FQGNSA. The CDR3 has 12 amino acids. Deletions cut 1 base from V and 10 bases from J, with 10 bases between. The CDR3 sequence is CASSLVQRDQYF. In DNA, the CDR3 is TGTGCCAGCAGCTTAGTTCAACGAGACCAGTACTTC.

The chain employs TRBV27 and TRBJ2-7; 8 bases agree with TRBD1. V was clipped by 0 bases and J by 7 bases; unmatched bases: 2. This CDR3 spans 13 amino acids. CDR1 is MNHEY and CDR2 is SMNVEV in the germline V gene (reference sequence). The CDR3 loop is CASSLSRGHEQYV. The CDR3 region has the DNA TGTGCCAGCAGTTTATCCAGGGGGCATGAGCAGTACGTC.

This clonotype was picked up a small number of times. This chain links TRBV6-5 with TRBJ2-3; the D gene is possibly TRBD2 (6 bases). From germline, CDR1 is MNHEY and CDR2 SVGAGI. V shed 6 bases and J shed 4 bases, with 20 bases lying between them. CDR3 length: 16 residues. For the CDR3, the DNA is TGTGCCAGCAGCATGGTTTCAGGGACGGGGGCAGATACGCAGTATTTT. Residues: CASSMVSGTGADTQYF.

This clonotype has a handful of counts. In DNA form, the CDR3 reads TGCGCCAGCAGCCCCGGAGGGGCCAACGAAAAACTGTTTTTT. It is translated as CASSPGGANEKLFF. The chain is built from TRBV5-1 and TRBJ1-4, with D possibly TRBD1 on 5 matching bases. The CDR3 has 14 amino acids. V was trimmed by 4 bases and J by 8 bases, leaving 15 bases between them. Germline V CDR1 and CDR2: SGHRS, YFSETQ.

V and J are TRBV27 and TRBJ1-1, with 11 positions matching TRBD1. Germline-derived CDR1 and CDR2 are MNHEY and SMNVEV (reference sequence). This CDR3 spans 14 amino acids. The V and J ends lost 5 bases and 7 bases, in that order; junction bases with no gene match: 6. The CDR3 DNA follows: TGTGCCAGCAGTCTGGGGACAGGGGGTAATGAAGCTTTCTTT. Translation: CASSLGTGGNEAFF.

The gene calls are TRBV19 and TRBJ2-5; D is perhaps TRBD1 or TRBD2 (6 bases each). Trimming took off 1 base at V and 4 bases at J, with 28 bases between the two ends. The germline V gene encodes CDR1 LNHDA and CDR2 SQIVND (reference sequence). The CDR3 is 20 amino acids. The CDR3 sequence: CASSIVGGPRPSGLGETQYF. The CDR3 DNA is TGTGCCAGTAGTATAGTAGGGGGGCCCCGGCCCTCAGGGCTCGGAGAGACCCAGTACTTC.

J is TRBJ2-1 and V is TRBV7-6; 8 nucleotides agree with TRBD1. Germline values: CDR1 SGHVS, CDR2 FNYEAQ. Germline trimming cut 2 bases from V and 5 bases from J; bases unmatched to any gene: 2. The CDR3 extends over 14 amino acids. CDR3 amino acids: CASSLMGQDNEQFF. The CDR3 DNA reads as TGTGCCAGCAGCTTAATGGGACAGGACAATGAGCAGTTCTTC.

The chain recombines TRBV27 with TRBJ1-4, with 9 bases fitting TRBD1. Germline V lookup: CDR1 MNHEY, CDR2 SMNVEV (reference sequence). The CDR3 totals 14 residues. J lost 7 bases, V lost 6 bases, and 6 bases had no gene match. The CDR3, as DNA: TGTGCCAGCAGAGTGACAGGGGGGGTTGAAAAACTGTTTTTT. Its protein is CASRVTGGVEKLFF.

This clonotype came up a few times. The chain joins TRBV6-8 to TRBJ2-1, with a possible D match to TRBD2 (5 bases). Germline CDR1 reads MNHGY; CDR2 reads SAAAGT. The CDR3 is 12 amino acids. V lost 6 bases and J lost 9, with 12 bases in between. CDR3 sequence (DNA): TGTGCCAGCAGGACGAGGGCTTTTGAGCAGTTCTTC. Translated, it gives CASRTRAFEQFF.

This clonotype was observed a handful of times. The chain employs TRBV7-9 and TRBJ1-5; 9 nucleotides match TRBD1. J was trimmed by 5 bases and V by 1 base; bases with no gene match: 6. The CDR3 is 16 amino acids. CDR1 is SEHNR, CDR2 FQNEAQ, per germline (reference sequence). CDR3 DNA sequence: TGTGCCAGCAGCTTAGGGACAGGGGTACCAGATCAGCCCCAGCATTTT. It specifies CASSLGTGVPDQPQHF.

This clonotype was seen a few times. CDR3 loop: CASSWQDSSYNSPLHF. The CDR3 region has the DNA TGTGCCAGCAGCTGGCAGGATAGCTCCTATAATTCACCCCTCCACTTT. This chain uses TRBV7-8 with TRBJ1-6; D remains unclear. The CDR3 length is 16 residues. Germline V gives CDR1 SGHVS, CDR2 FQNEAQ. V was cut by 4 bases and J by 0 bases, with 10 bases left in between.

The rearrangement uses TRBV27 and TRBJ2-1, with a weak D call TRBD1 (5 bases). This CDR3 is built from 15 residues. The germline V gene encodes CDR1 MNHEY and CDR2 SMNVEV (reference sequence). Trimming cost V 1 base and J 6 bases, with 13 bases left between them. CDR3 in amino acids: CASSLLRQGLNEQFF. In nucleotides, the CDR3 is TGTGCCAGCAGTTTATTAAGGCAGGGTCTCAATGAGCAGTTCTTC.

In this sample, this clonotype turned up many times. V is TRBV6-5 and J is TRBJ1-1; D remains unclear. The CDR3 runs 13 residues. Trimming removed 2 bases at V and 6 bases at J, with 10 bases between. Germline V gene sequence: CDR1 MNHEY, CDR2 SVGAGI. The chain's CDR3 is CASSYRGYAEAFF. The CDR3 bases are TGTGCCAGCAGTTACCGCGGTTACGCTGAAGCTTTCTTT.

In nucleotides, the CDR3 is TGTGCCAGCAGCCAAGAAGCCGACGGGGGGACAGGGGTCTCCTACAATGAGCAGTTCTTC. Translated, it gives CASSQEADGGTGVSYNEQFF. The chain links TRBV3-1 to TRBJ2-1; 10 bases map to TRBD1. The V segment lost 0 bases and the J segment 0 bases; nucleotides outside the gene matches: 11. Germline CDR1 and CDR2: LGHDT and YNNKEL (reference sequence). The CDR3 is made up of 20 amino acids.

This clonotype showed up just a few times. This sequence joins TRBV15 and TRBJ2-1, with D possibly TRBD1 on 6 matching bases. Germline V CDR1 and CDR2: LNHNV, YYDKDF (reference sequence). The CDR3 spans 16 residues. V lost 2 bases and J 0 bases, leaving 11 bases between the germline ends. The CDR3 protein is CATSRTGIPSYNEQFF. The CDR3 DNA sequence: TGTGCCACCAGCAGAACAGGGATCCCCTCCTACAATGAGCAGTTCTTC.

This clonotype was observed many times. The chain carries TRBV7-8 and TRBJ2-5; 7 bases fit TRBD1. The CDR3 is made up of 15 amino acids. The germline V gene encodes CDR1 SGHVS and CDR2 FQNEAQ. The V and J ends lost 1 base and 2 bases, in that order; junction bases with no gene match: 4. CDR3 nucleotides: TGTGCCAGCAGCTTAGTGGACAGGTTGCAAGAGACCCAGTACTTC. It yields the protein CASSLVDRLQETQYF.

This clonotype was detected ten times or more. The chain couples TRBV7-2 to TRBJ1-1, with TRBD1 matching over 7 bases. The CDR3 has 15 amino acids. Germline V gives CDR1 SGHTA, CDR2 FQGNSA. Losses at the gene ends were 2 bases for V and 9 bases for J; bases not matched to a gene: 12. The CDR3, as DNA: TGTGCCAGCAGCTTATTCTCAGGGGGAGTCATTCAAGCTTTCTTT. Amino acids: CASSLFSGGVIQAFF.

J is TRBJ1-2 and V is TRBV6-6; no clear D gene. The ends were cut back, 3 bases at V and 3 bases at J, with 11 bases in the middle. The CDR3 is made up of 14 amino acids. Per germline, CDR1 MNHNY and CDR2 SVGAGI (reference sequence). CDR3 bases: TGTGCCAGCAGTTATTTCGTACCGGACTATGGCTACACCTTC. Translation: CASSYFVPDYGYTF.

In its sample, this clonotype was seen a few times. The gene calls are TRBV27 and TRBJ1-5, with D perhaps matching TRBD1 (5 bases). Trimming stripped 6 bases from V and 1 base from J, with 10 bases between. The CDR3 sequence is 14 residues long. Looked up from germline, CDR1 is MNHEY and CDR2 is SMNVEV (reference sequence). The CDR3 DNA is TGTGCCAGCAGGCCTCAGGGAAGCAATCAGCCCCAGCATTTT. Translating gives CASRPQGSNQPQHF.

This clonotype was observed a single time. J is TRBJ1-5 and V is TRBV12-3 or TRBV12-4, with D uncertain. The CDR3 is 14 amino acids. V was shortened by 4 bases and J by 2 bases, with 9 bases between the two germline ends. This CDR3 reads CASSYWSGNQPQHF. The DNA for the CDR3 is TGTGCCAGCAGTTATTGGAGTGGCAATCAGCCCCAGCATTTT.

The CDR3 reads CASAGPTSSYNSPLHF. CDR3 coding DNA: TGTGCCAGCGCCGGGCCGACGAGCTCCTATAATTCACCCCTCCACTTT. The chain uses TRBV12-3 or TRBV12-4 and TRBJ1-6; D gene ambiguous. Between the trimmed V and J ends, which lost 8 bases and 0 bases, there was a span of 14 bases. CDR3 length: 16 residues.

This chain joins TRBV27 and TRBJ2-1; the match to TRBD2 covers 10 bases. CDR3 length equals 15 residues. Germline V lookup: CDR1 MNHEY, CDR2 SMNVEV (reference sequence). Trimming took 4 bases from V and 6 from J; bases not matched to a gene: 6. CDR3 coding DNA: TGTGCCAGCAGTTCCCGAGCGGGGGGGCTCAATGAGCAGTTCTTC. This translates into CASSSRAGGLNEQFF.

This chain links TRBV2 with TRBJ2-3, with D possibly TRBD2 on 6 matching bases. This CDR3 comprises 17 residues. The V and J ends lost 7 bases and 0 bases respectively, with 20 bases between them. Germline V gives CDR1 SNHLY, CDR2 FYNNEI. The DNA of the CDR3 is TGTGCCAGCACTTCCGGGGTGGGGGGTGCTAGCACAGATACGCAGTATTTT. Its translation: CASTSGVGGASTDTQYF.

This chain links TRBV28 with TRBJ2-3, with 9 positions matching TRBD1. The CDR3 runs 20 residues. Germline CDR1 is MDHEN and CDR2 is SYDVKM. The ends lost 4 bases at V and 0 bases at J; junction bases unmatched: 17. The DNA of the CDR3 is TGTGCCAGCAGTTCGCTTCTTTTGGGACAGGGAGACCCTAGCACAGATACGCAGTATTTT. Protein: CASSSLLLGQGDPSTDTQYF.

This clonotype showed up many times. This sequence joins TRBV7-9 and TRBJ2-1; TRBD1 or TRBD2 may be the D gene (5 bases each). In germline, CDR1 is SEHNR, CDR2 FQNEAQ (reference sequence). V was clipped by 1 base and J by 3 bases, with 10 bases between them. The CDR3 covers 15 residues. CDR3 nucleotide sequence: TGTGCCAGCAGCTTAGTGGCAGGGAGCTACAATGAGCAGTTCTTC. The encoded protein is CASSLVAGSYNEQFF.